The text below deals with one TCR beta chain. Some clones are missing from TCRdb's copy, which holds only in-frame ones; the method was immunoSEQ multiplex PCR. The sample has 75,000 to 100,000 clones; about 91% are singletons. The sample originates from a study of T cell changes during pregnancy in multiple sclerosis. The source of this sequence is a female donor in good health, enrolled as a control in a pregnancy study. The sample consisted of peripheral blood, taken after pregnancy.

CDR3 nucleotides: TGTGCCAGTAGGGGCTCCGGCTGGGGCGACTATGGCTACACCTTC. Amino acid sequence: CASRGSGWGDYGYTF. This chain uses TRBV19 with TRBJ1-2, with D maybe TRBD1 (5 bases). V shed 6 bases and J shed 3 bases, with 17 bases lying between them. The germline V gene encodes CDR1 LNHDA and CDR2 SQIVND (reference sequence). The CDR3 is 15 residues long. The full variable domain, its missing parts supplied by reference TRBV19 and TRBJ1-2, is DGGITQSPKYLFRKEGQNVTLSCEQNLNHDAMYWYRQDPGQGLRLIYYSQIVNDFQKGDIAEGYSVSREKKESFPLTVTSAQKNPTAFYLCASRGSGWGDYGYTFGSGTRLTVV.